This TCR beta chain stems from a study of PD-1 blockade in classical Hodgkin lymphoma. Study conclusions and caveats: Those patients who began receiving nivolumab less than 1 year after ASCT had lower diversity, and they were excluded. Newly diagnosed patients and complete responders had comparable diversity at baseline.

With no exception, relapse followed autologous stem cell transplantation in all patients, and brentuximab vedotin exposure varied. Data came from immunoSEQ multiplex PCR; TCRdb stores just in-frame clones and leaves some out. The sample yields about 97,000 clones, around 80% seen once. The trim removed 7 bases at V and 0 bases at J, leaving 8 bases unmatched. The CDR3 totals 14 residues. Germline lookup yields CDR1 SQVTM and CDR2 ANQGSEA. A word on this clone: Its target is unknown.

The J gene is TRBJ2-7, the V gene TRBV29-1, with 8 bases that match TRBD2. This TCR was sampled from a human donor with classical Hodgkin lymphoma. The specimen was peripheral blood mononuclear cells (PBMCs), collected at baseline. CDR3: CSARTGGGSYEQYF. DNA of the CDR3: TGCAGCGCCCGAACGGGGGGGGGCTCCTACGAGCAGTACTTC.